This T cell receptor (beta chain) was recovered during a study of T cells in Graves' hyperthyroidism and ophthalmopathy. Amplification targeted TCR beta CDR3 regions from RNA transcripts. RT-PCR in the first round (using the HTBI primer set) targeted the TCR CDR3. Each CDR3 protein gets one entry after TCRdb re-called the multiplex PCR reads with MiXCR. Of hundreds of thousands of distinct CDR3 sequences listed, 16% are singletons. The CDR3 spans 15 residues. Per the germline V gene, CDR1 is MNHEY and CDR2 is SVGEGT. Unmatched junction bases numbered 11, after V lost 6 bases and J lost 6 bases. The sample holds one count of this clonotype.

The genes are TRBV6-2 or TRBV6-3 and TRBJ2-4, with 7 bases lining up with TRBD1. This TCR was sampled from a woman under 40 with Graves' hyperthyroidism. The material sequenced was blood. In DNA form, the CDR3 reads TGTGCCAGCAGCCGAGGGACAGCCCTAGGAAACATTCAGTACTTC. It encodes CASSRGTALGNIQYF.